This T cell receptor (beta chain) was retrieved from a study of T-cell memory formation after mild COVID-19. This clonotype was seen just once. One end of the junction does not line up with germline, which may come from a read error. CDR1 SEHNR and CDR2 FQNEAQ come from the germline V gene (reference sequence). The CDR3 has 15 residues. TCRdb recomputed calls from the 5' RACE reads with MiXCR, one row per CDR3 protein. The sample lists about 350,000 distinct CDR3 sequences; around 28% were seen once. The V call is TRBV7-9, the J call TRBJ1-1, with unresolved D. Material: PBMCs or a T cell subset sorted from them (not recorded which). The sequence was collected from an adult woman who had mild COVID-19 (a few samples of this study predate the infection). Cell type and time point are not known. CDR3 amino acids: CSSSGSTYMNTEAFF. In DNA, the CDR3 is TGTTCCAGCAGCGGTTCGACTTACATGAACACTGAAGCTTTCTTT. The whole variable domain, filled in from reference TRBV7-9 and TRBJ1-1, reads DTGVSQNPRHKITKRGQNVTFRCDPISEHNRLYWYRQTLGQGPEFLTYFQNEAQLEKSRLLSDRFSAERPKGSFSTLEIQRTEQGDSAMYLCSSSGSTYMNTEAFFGQGTRLTVV.